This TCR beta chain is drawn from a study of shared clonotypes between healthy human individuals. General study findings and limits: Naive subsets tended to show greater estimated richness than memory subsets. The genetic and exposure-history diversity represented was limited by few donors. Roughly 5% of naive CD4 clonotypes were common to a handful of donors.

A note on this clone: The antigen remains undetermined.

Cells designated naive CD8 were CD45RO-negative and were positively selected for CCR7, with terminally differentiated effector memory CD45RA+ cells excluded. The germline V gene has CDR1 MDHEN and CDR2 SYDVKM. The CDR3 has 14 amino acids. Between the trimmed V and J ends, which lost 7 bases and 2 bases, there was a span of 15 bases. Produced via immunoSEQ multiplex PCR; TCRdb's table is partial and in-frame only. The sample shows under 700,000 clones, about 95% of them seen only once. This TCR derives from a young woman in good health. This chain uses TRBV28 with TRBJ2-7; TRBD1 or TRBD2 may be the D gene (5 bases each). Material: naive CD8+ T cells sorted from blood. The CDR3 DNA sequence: TGTGCCAGCACACCGGGACCGACAACCTACGAGCAGTACTTC. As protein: CASTPGPTTYEQYF.